The next 26 T cell receptor beta chains were all read from a single sample in a study of T cell changes during pregnancy in multiple sclerosis (dated by TCRdb to about 2019). Library preparation employed the immunoSEQ multiplex PCR assay. The clones in this table, taken by TCRdb from immuneACCESS, are in-frame only. Not every clone is retained; where verified, under half of the shortfall comes from an unresolved V gene, and the cause of the rest is unknown. This sample gives 40,000 or so clones in total; about 88% of them show up just once. Jointly, the top ten make up approximately 1.1% of the sample. Sequenced here: CD4+ T cells from peripheral blood mononuclear cells, sampled in the first trimester of pregnancy. These receptors were taken from a female donor with multiple sclerosis, enrolled in a pregnancy study.

The rearrangement uses TRBV5-1 and TRBJ1-6; 10 bases fit TRBD1. V shed 4 bases, J shed 7 bases, and the junction held 5 bases outside the gene matches. Germline lookup yields CDR1 SGHRS and CDR2 YFSETQ. The CDR3 runs to 15 residues. The CDR3 sequence: CASSRGTGDNSPLHF. The CDR3 nucleotides are TGCGCCAGCAGCCGCGGGACAGGGGACAATTCACCCCTCCACTTT.

Details on this clone: Other DNA variants within this sample encode the same CDR3. This chain connects TRBV5-1 to TRBJ2-7, with 12 positions matching TRBD1. Germline V gene sequence: CDR1 SGHRS, CDR2 YFSETQ. Trimming took 4 bases from V and 6 from J; bases not matched to a gene: 5. The CDR3 runs 14 residues. This CDR3 reads CASSTGTGGLEQYF. The CDR3 nucleotides read TGCGCCAGCAGCACCGGGACAGGGGGCCTCGAGCAGTACTTC.

V and J are TRBV7-9 and TRBJ2-7; 14 bases agree with TRBD2. Per the germline V gene, CDR1 is SEHNR and CDR2 is FQNEAQ (reference sequence). Trimming removed 5 bases from V and 3 bases from J; junction bases left unmatched: 3. The CDR3 length is 15 residues. As DNA, the CDR3 is TGTGCCAGCAGCCCAGGACTAGCGGGAGGCTACGAGCAGTACTTC. Residues: CASSPGLAGGYEQYF.

The chain links TRBV28 to TRBJ2-2, with a tentative D call TRBD2 (5 bases). The CDR3 has 14 amino acids. Germline lookup yields CDR1 MDHEN and CDR2 SYDVKM. The V end was cut by 10 bases, the J end by 0 bases, with 12 bases between. CDR3: CATLGSSNTGELFF. The CDR3 DNA sequence: TGTGCCACCCTAGGGAGTTCGAACACCGGGGAGCTGTTTTTT.

This clone has more than one count but fewer than ten. The chain carries TRBV5-1 and TRBJ2-3; 8 positions match TRBD1. After removal of 0 bases from V and 6 bases from J, the junction contained 6 bases not matched to a gene. Germline V gene data show CDR1 as SGHRS and CDR2 as YFSETQ. The CDR3 is made up of 15 amino acids. DNA for the CDR3: TGCGCCAGCAGCTTGGGGCAGGGGGCGGTTGATACGCAGTATTTT. Its translation is CASSLGQGAVDTQYF.

The CDR3 here is CASGDRGSLNTEAFF. For the CDR3, the DNA is TGTGCCAGCGGGGACAGGGGCTCCTTGAACACTGAAGCTTTCTTT. V and J are TRBV6-6 and TRBJ1-1, with 10 bases matching TRBD1. The CDR3 runs 15 residues. Looked up from germline, CDR1 is MNHNY and CDR2 is SVGAGI (reference sequence). The V gene end was trimmed by 8 bases and the J gene end by 0 bases; junction bases not matched to a gene: 6.

This sequence joins TRBV27 and TRBJ2-7; a weak D match, TRBD2 (5 bases). The germline gives CDR1 MNHEY, CDR2 SMNVEV (reference sequence). The CDR3 covers 13 residues. V was shortened by 2 bases and J by 7 bases, with 12 bases between the two germline ends. The CDR3 reads CASSLEIGGEQYF. The CDR3 DNA reads TGTGCCAGCAGTTTAGAGATAGGCGGGGAGCAGTACTTC.

This clone was seen a single time. This chain joins TRBV18 and TRBJ1-6, with D hard to call. The V end lost 6 bases, the J end lost 8 bases, and 14 bases lay between the germline ends. From germline, CDR1 is KGHSH and CDR2 LQKENI. The CDR3 has 14 amino acids. The CDR3 spells CASSRFERDSPLHF. The CDR3 nucleotides are TGTGCCAGCTCCCGCTTCGAGCGGGATTCACCCCTCCACTTT.

This clone has just one count. The chain is built from TRBV5-1 and TRBJ2-3; tentatively, D is TRBD1 (7 bases). The germline gives CDR1 SGHRS, CDR2 YFSETQ. The V end lost 3 bases, the J end lost 0 bases, and 11 bases lay between the germline ends. The CDR3 contains 15 residues. Here the CDR3 reads CASSSTGTSTDTQYF. The CDR3 coding sequence is TGCGCCAGCAGCTCGACAGGGACTAGCACAGATACGCAGTATTTT.

The V call is TRBV18, the J call TRBJ2-2, with D perhaps TRBD1 (6 bases). V was trimmed by 0 bases and J by 4 bases, leaving 12 bases between them. CDR3 size: 16 residues. The V gene's germline CDR1 is KGHSH and CDR2 LQKENI. The CDR3 sequence is CASSPPSAGVTGELFF. CDR3 bases: TGTGCCAGCTCACCACCGAGCGCAGGGGTCACCGGGGAGCTGTTTTTT.

This chain links TRBV6-5 with TRBJ2-7; no reliable D call. The V end was cut by 0 bases, the J end by 6 bases, with 15 bases between. Germline-derived CDR1 and CDR2 are MNHEY and SVGAGI. The CDR3 totals 15 residues. The CDR3 sequence: CASSYSNRVSGEQYF. The CDR3 nucleotides read TGTGCCAGCAGTTACTCGAACCGTGTTTCAGGCGAGCAGTACTTC.

This rearrangement joins TRBV19 to TRBJ2-7; 9 bases align to TRBD1. Losses at the gene ends were 3 bases for V and 2 bases for J; bases not matched to a gene: 5. The germline V gene encodes CDR1 LNHDA and CDR2 SQIVND (reference sequence). The CDR3 loop spans 15 amino acids. CDR3 nucleotide sequence: TGTGCCAGTAGTATTCGCGGACAGGGGACCTACGAGCAGTACTTC. Residues: CASSIRGQGTYEQYF.

The rearrangement joins TRBV5-1 to TRBJ2-3; 10 nucleotides agree with TRBD2. Germline values: CDR1 SGHRS, CDR2 YFSETQ. The CDR3 spans 14 residues. The V segment lost 4 bases and the J segment 4 bases; nucleotides outside the gene matches: 3. CDR3 nucleotide sequence: TGCGCCAGCAGCGGTGGACTAGCGGCAGATACGCAGTATTTT. It specifies CASSGGLAADTQYF.

This chain joins TRBV14 and TRBJ2-1, with TRBD1 matching 8 bases. V lost 3 bases to trimming and J lost 6 bases; unmatched junction nucleotides: 16. Germline V gene lookup returns CDR1 SGHDN and CDR2 FVKESK. This CDR3 has 18 amino acids. CDR3 residues: CASSQLTSGGLGGNEQFF. The CDR3 nucleotides are TGTGCCAGCAGCCAGTTAACCTCAGGGGGCCTGGGCGGCAATGAGCAGTTCTTC.

The J gene is TRBJ2-3, the V gene TRBV5-1; tentatively, D is TRBD2 (6 bases). The germline V gene has CDR1 SGHRS and CDR2 YFSETQ. V shed 4 bases and J shed 2 bases, with 8 bases lying between them. The CDR3 length is 13 residues. Here the CDR3 reads CASSAGFTDTQYF. The CDR3 DNA is TGCGCCAGCAGCGCGGGGTTCACAGATACGCAGTATTTT.

The CDR3 region has the DNA TGCGCCAGCAGTGACGGATATTCTGGACAGGCCGGGAAAACTGAAGCTTTCTTT. This gives the protein CASSDGYSGQAGKTEAFF. The V and J genes are TRBV10-1 and TRBJ1-1, with 7 bases identical to TRBD1. V trimming: 3 bases; J trimming: 5 bases; junction bases outside the gene matches: 18. The CDR3 contains 18 residues. Germline V gene sequence: CDR1 WNHNN, CDR2 SYGVQD (reference sequence).

The genes are TRBV27 and TRBJ1-2; 9 nucleotides line up with TRBD1. From germline, CDR1 is MNHEY and CDR2 SMNVEV (reference sequence). Trimming took 3 bases from V and 4 from J; bases not matched to a gene: 3. The CDR3 has 14 residues. In DNA form, the CDR3 reads TGTGCCAGCAGTTTGGGGACAGGGCTCTATGGCTACACCTTC. It codes for CASSLGTGLYGYTF.

This clone was seen just once. The chain carries TRBV6-5 and TRBJ2-7; 8 nucleotides align to TRBD1. The CDR3 extends over 13 amino acids. Losses at the gene ends were 4 bases for V and 3 bases for J; bases not matched to a gene: 2. The germline V gene has CDR1 MNHEY and CDR2 SVGAGI. The CDR3 region is CASSSDRDYEQYF. The CDR3 DNA sequence: TGTGCCAGCAGTTCGGACAGGGACTACGAGCAGTACTTC.

The chain joins TRBV30 to TRBJ1-1; D is ambiguous. Germline CDR1 and CDR2: GTSNPN and SVGIG (reference sequence). The V end lost 1 base, the J end lost 6 bases, and 9 bases lay between the germline ends. This CDR3 is built from 12 residues. CDR3 amino acids: CAWSDSRAEAFF. The DNA for the CDR3 is TGTGCCTGGAGTGATAGTCGAGCTGAAGCTTTCTTT.

The rearrangement links TRBV12-5 to TRBJ1-1, with 9 positions matching TRBD1. CDR1 LGHNT and CDR2 FRNRAP come from the germline V gene. CDR3 size: 19 residues. After removal of 6 bases from V and 0 bases from J, the junction contained 17 bases not matched to a gene. The CDR3 sequence is CASGPGTGLLKDLNTEAFF. In DNA, the CDR3 is TGTGCTAGTGGACCCGGGACAGGGTTGCTGAAGGATCTGAACACTGAAGCTTTCTTT.

Here the CDR3 reads CASSFGISNTEAFF. The CDR3 DNA reads as TGTGCCAGCAGCTTCGGGATTTCGAACACTGAAGCTTTCTTT. This chain uses TRBV5-6 with TRBJ1-1; D gene ambiguous. The CDR3 is 14 amino acids. With 2 bases removed from V and 1 base from J, the gap between germline ends came to 9 bases. Germline V gene data show CDR1 as SGHDT and CDR2 as YYEEEE.

Worth noting for this clone: Other DNA sequences in the same sample also yield this CDR3. The CDR3 spells CASSLRQGGTDTQYF. DNA of the CDR3: TGTGCCAGCAGTTTACGGCAGGGGGGCACAGATACGCAGTATTTT. The chain carries TRBV28 and TRBJ2-3; TRBD1 matches at 7 bases. The germline V gene has CDR1 MDHEN and CDR2 SYDVKM. The CDR3 is made up of 15 amino acids. With V trimmed by 2 bases and J by 1 base, 3 bases remained unmatched.

The rearrangement joins TRBV10-1 to TRBJ2-3; 7 nucleotides align to TRBD1. Germline V gene sequence: CDR1 WNHNN, CDR2 SYGVQD (reference sequence). The CDR3 is 13 residues long. The junction had 8 bases not matched to a gene; V was cut back by 10 bases and J by 4 bases. DNA of the CDR3: TGCGCCACCTTACCAGGGGGTTCAGATACGCAGTATTTT. Residues: CATLPGGSDTQYF.

The chain links TRBV10-3 to TRBJ2-1, with a tentative D call TRBD2 (5 bases). Trimming shortened V by 11 bases and J by 9 bases, and 20 bases separated the two germline ends. The CDR3 sequence is 13 residues long. Germline CDR1 is ENHRY and CDR2 is SYGVKD. The CDR3 nucleotides read TGTGCCCTAGGACTGCCGGATTTGGGTGAGCAGTTCTTC. This translates into CALGLPDLGEQFF.

There are a few counts of this clone. This sequence joins TRBV29-1 and TRBJ2-1; 7 bases are a match to TRBD1. V lost 4 bases and J lost 3; bases outside the gene matches: 9. The germline V gene has CDR1 SQVTM and CDR2 ANQGSEA. CDR3 length: 15 amino acids. The CDR3 loop reads CSVGRTGFGYNEQFF. DNA for the CDR3: TGCAGCGTTGGCCGGACAGGTTTCGGCTACAATGAGCAGTTCTTC.

This chain links TRBV5-1 with TRBJ2-1; 7 nucleotides align to TRBD2. V shed 4 bases, J shed 10 bases, and the junction held 17 bases outside the gene matches. CDR3 length: 16 residues. Germline-derived CDR1 and CDR2 are SGHRS and YFSETQ. Written as DNA, the CDR3 is TGCGCCAGCAGCGATGCGAAGCGGGACTCCCTCAAGGAGCAGTTCTTC. Its protein is CASSDAKRDSLKEQFF.